These 9 T cell receptor beta chains originate from one sample sequenced in a study of Siglec-9 on CD8 T cells in melanoma. This table comes from immunoSEQ multiplex PCR, and its TCRdb copy is limited to in-frame clones, with some not included. Among some 37,000 clones listed, approximately 83% were seen once. The sample was Siglec-9- CD8+ T cells sorted from blood. All receptors derive from a human donor in good health.

The genes are TRBV19 and TRBJ1-1, with D uncertain. Germline V gives CDR1 LNHDA, CDR2 SQIVND (reference sequence). The CDR3 runs 15 residues. The V end lost 7 bases, the J end lost 0 bases, and 15 bases lay between the germline ends. CDR3 DNA: TGTGCCAGTACGGCGATTGGGTACATGAACACTGAAGCTTTCTTT. Translation: CASTAIGYMNTEAFF.

The J gene is TRBJ1-1, the V gene TRBV19; D possibly corresponds to TRBD1 (5 bases). This CDR3 has 13 amino acids. V dropped 9 bases and J dropped 0 bases, with 11 bases sitting between them. Per the germline V gene, CDR1 is LNHDA and CDR2 is SQIVND (reference sequence). The CDR3 protein is CASSQGVNTEAFF. The DNA for the CDR3 is TGTGCCAGCTCCCAGGGAGTGAACACTGAAGCTTTCTTT.

This chain joins TRBV19 and TRBJ2-1, with D perhaps TRBD1 (6 bases). In germline, CDR1 is LNHDA, CDR2 SQIVND (reference sequence). The CDR3 is made up of 14 amino acids. Trimming removed 5 bases at V and 6 bases at J, with 14 bases between. The CDR3 spells CASSFRGSRNEQFF. The CDR3 DNA reads TGTGCCAGTAGTTTCAGGGGTAGTCGCAATGAGCAGTTCTTC.

This clone was seen once. The genes are TRBV27 and TRBJ2-3; D perhaps matches TRBD2 (5 bases). CDR1 and CDR2 (germline): MNHEY, SMNVEV (reference sequence). The CDR3 is 15 amino acids. Trimming took 4 bases from V and 2 from J, leaving 13 bases between them. In nucleotides, the CDR3 is TGTGCCAGCAGTTCCCCCTTAGACTACACAGATACGCAGTATTTT. Protein product: CASSSPLDYTDTQYF.

The chain recombines TRBV7-9 with TRBJ2-5, with D possibly being TRBD1 (6 bases). The CDR3 spans 13 residues. Trimming shortened V by 5 bases and J by 3 bases, and 10 bases separated the two germline ends. Germline V gene lookup returns CDR1 SEHNR and CDR2 FQNEAQ (reference sequence). The DNA of the CDR3 is TGTGCCAGCAGCCAGGGGTCCAAAGAGACCCAGTACTTC. The encoded protein is CASSQGSKETQYF.

This clone was observed once. The chain combines TRBV7-9 with TRBJ2-3; no firm D call. This CDR3 region has 14 residues. V lost 1 base to trimming and J lost 4 bases, with 9 bases between them. Germline V gene lookup returns CDR1 SEHNR and CDR2 FQNEAQ (reference sequence). The CDR3 reads CASSLEGTADTQYF. CDR3 DNA: TGTGCCAGCAGCTTAGAGGGTACGGCAGATACGCAGTATTTT.

The chain carries TRBV27 and TRBJ2-7; D is unclear. Germline CDR1 MNHEY, CDR2 SMNVEV (reference sequence). This CDR3 contains 15 residues. With 2 bases removed from V and 3 bases from J, the gap between germline ends came to 14 bases. The CDR3 protein is CASSLVGTGLYEQYF. In DNA form, the CDR3 reads TGTGCCAGCAGTTTAGTGGGTACCGGCCTCTACGAGCAGTACTTC.

The gene calls are TRBV27 and TRBJ1-2; maybe TRBD1 (6 bases). This CDR3 has 13 amino acids. Trimming took 4 bases from V and 3 from J, leaving 9 bases between them. Germline values: CDR1 MNHEY, CDR2 SMNVEV (reference sequence). The CDR3 coding sequence is TGTGCCAGCAGTTCAGGGGTGGACTATGGCTACACCTTC. This gives the protein CASSSGVDYGYTF.

The V call is TRBV9, the J call TRBJ2-5; D is uncertain. The CDR3 is 11 amino acids. The germline CDR1 and CDR2 sequences are SGDLS and YYNGEE. The germline V and J ends were trimmed by 2 bases and 4 bases, with 3 bases remaining between them. CDR3 sequence (DNA): TGTGCCAGCAGCGTTCCAGAGACCCAGTACTTC. Encoded protein: CASSVPETQYF. The full variable domain, with the rest looked up from reference TRBV9 and TRBJ2-5, is DSGVTQTPKHLITATGQRVTLRCSPRSGDLSVYWYQQSLDQGLQFLIQYYNGEERAKGNILERFSAQQFPDLHSELNLSSLELGDSALYFCASSVPETQYFGPGTRLLVL.